The 19 T cell receptor beta chains given below trace back to one sample, sequenced in a study of T cells after yellow fever vaccination. Via MiXCR, TCRdb re-called the 5' RACE reads, giving one row per CDR3 protein. Counted here are some 350,000 distinct CDR3 sequences, about 9.9% occurring once; the ten biggest clones make up less than 20%. The input for sequencing was PBMCs, taken on the day of the first yellow fever vaccination. These receptors were taken from a man aged 18 to 29 who received the YFV17D yellow fever vaccine.

Here the CDR3 DNA reads TGTGCCAGCAGCTTAGGTGCGACAGCCATAAGAATCGACTACGAGCAGTACTTC. It is translated as CASSLGATAIRIDYEQYF. The V gene is TRBV11-2, the J gene TRBJ2-7; D might be TRBD1 (5 bases). This CDR3 is built from 18 residues. Trimming left V 1 base short and J 3 bases short, with 22 bases between. Germline V CDR1 and CDR2: SGHAT, FQNNGV.

This clonotype has a count of ten or more. This rearrangement joins TRBV18 to TRBJ2-7, with D maybe TRBD1 (6 bases). Trimming shortened V by 3 bases and J by 2 bases, and 14 bases separated the two germline ends. Per germline, CDR1 KGHSH and CDR2 LQKENI. The CDR3 spans 15 residues. As DNA, the CDR3 is TGTGCCAGCTCACCCGAAAGCACAGGGCCCTACGAGCAGTACGTC. Protein: CASSPESTGPYEQYV.

The CDR3 DNA is TGTGCCAGCCGTCCAGTCAATTCACCCCTCCACTTT. This sequence encodes CASRPVNSPLHF. The chain couples TRBV6-6 to TRBJ1-6; no firm D call. The CDR3 runs 12 residues. From germline, CDR1 is MNHNY and CDR2 SVGAGI (reference sequence). V was trimmed by 8 bases and J by 7 bases, leaving 9 bases between them.

This clonotype has a handful of counts. The V call is TRBV10-2, the J call TRBJ2-5; maybe TRBD2 (5 bases). Germline V lookup: CDR1 WSHSY, CDR2 SAAADI. V shed 2 bases and J shed 5 bases, with 18 bases lying between them. The CDR3 is 16 residues long. Written as DNA, the CDR3 is TGCGCCAGCAGTGAGATCTCTTCAGAGGGCAGGGAGACCCAGTACTTC. This codes for CASSEISSEGRETQYF.

The chain combines TRBV5-1 with TRBJ1-1; TRBD1 matches at 7 bases. V trimming: 0 bases; J trimming: 1 base; junction bases outside the gene matches: 6. This CDR3 contains 16 residues. CDR1 and CDR2 (germline): SGHRS, YFSETQ. CDR3 in amino acids: CASSLVPGQTNTEAFF. For the CDR3, the DNA is TGCGCCAGCAGCTTGGTTCCGGGACAGACGAACACTGAAGCTTTCTTT. Full variable domain (missing parts from reference TRBV5-1 and TRBJ1-1): KAGVTQTPRYLIKTRGQQVTLSCSPISGHRSVSWYQQTPGQGLQFLFEYFSETQRNKGNFPGRFSGRQFSNSRSEMNVSTLELGDSALYLCASSLVPGQTNTEAFFGQGTRLTVV.

This clonotype was seen at least ten times. The chain employs TRBV18 and TRBJ2-3; D unclear. Trimming removed 1 base from V and 6 bases from J, with 5 bases in between. This CDR3 region has 12 residues. The germline gives CDR1 KGHSH, CDR2 LQKENI. CDR3 in amino acids: CASSPLSDTQYF. In DNA form, the CDR3 reads TGTGCCAGCTCACCACTTTCGGATACGCAGTATTTT. The full variable domain, with the rest looked up from reference TRBV18 and TRBJ2-3, is NAGVMQNPRHLVRRRGQEARLRCSPMKGHSHVYWYRQLPEEGLKFMVYLQKENIIDESGMPKERFSAEFPKEGPSILRIQQVVRGDSAAYFCASSPLSDTQYFGPGTRLTVL.

This clonotype was counted between two and nine times. The chain employs TRBV29-1 and TRBJ2-3; D perhaps matches TRBD2 (6 bases). CDR1 is SQVTM and CDR2 is ANQGSEA in the germline V gene. V was clipped by 1 base and J by 0 bases, with 8 bases between them. This CDR3 has 14 amino acids. The CDR3 sequence: CSVEAGDSTDTQYF. CDR3 sequence (DNA): TGCAGCGTTGAAGCGGGGGATAGCACAGATACGCAGTATTTT.

This chain joins TRBV3-1 and TRBJ2-7; D gene unclear. The germline CDR1 and CDR2 sequences are LGHDT and YNNKEL (reference sequence). V lost 3 bases to trimming and J lost 3 bases, with 21 bases between them. This CDR3 spans 17 amino acids. CDR3 sequence (DNA): TGTGCCAGCAGCCAGATAGTTGGCGGTCACTTGTTCTACGAGCAGTACTTC. This sequence encodes CASSQIVGGHLFYEQYF.

The sample holds a few counts of this clonotype. CDR3 loop: CASSLGVRYEQYV. In DNA, the CDR3 is TGTGCCAGCAGCTTAGGGGTTCGATACGAGCAGTACGTC. The chain couples TRBV7-2 to TRBJ2-7; D gene ambiguous. Between the trimmed V and J ends, which lost 1 base and 4 bases, there was a span of 8 bases. Germline values: CDR1 SGHTA, CDR2 FQGNSA. The CDR3 extends over 13 amino acids.

The V and J genes are TRBV4-2 and TRBJ1-5; 8 bases are shared with TRBD1. Germline V gene lookup returns CDR1 LGHNA and CDR2 YNFKEQ. V lost 3 bases and J lost 4; bases outside the gene matches: 5. The length of the CDR3 is 15 residues. The CDR3 bases are TGTGCCAGCAGCCAGATGACAGGGGAGAATCAGCCCCAGCATTTT. Protein sequence: CASSQMTGENQPQHF.

The V and J genes are TRBV20-1 and TRBJ2-2; 11 bases align to TRBD2. The V segment lost 6 bases and the J segment 6 bases; nucleotides outside the gene matches: 6. The CDR3 is 14 residues long. Germline lookup yields CDR1 DFQATT and CDR2 SNEGSKA (reference sequence). The CDR3 sequence: CSAKLAGVAGELFF. Written as DNA, the CDR3 is TGCAGTGCCAAACTAGCGGGGGTGGCCGGGGAGCTGTTTTTT.

The chain uses TRBV14 and TRBJ2-3, with 7 bases that match TRBD1. The CDR3 contains 17 residues. V was pared by 3 bases and J by 1 base, with 10 bases of the junction left unmatched. CDR1 is SGHDN, CDR2 FVKESK, per germline. CDR3 in DNA: TGTGCCAGCAGCCAGGGCCACGGGACAGCGGGCACAGATACGCAGTATTTT. Its translation: CASSQGHGTAGTDTQYF.

This clonotype was seen a handful of times. The chain employs TRBV3-1 and TRBJ1-1; the D gene is possibly TRBD1 (5 bases). The V gene's germline CDR1 is LGHDT and CDR2 YNNKEL (reference sequence). The CDR3 sequence is 16 residues long. With 1 base removed from V and 4 bases from J, the gap between germline ends came to 16 bases. CDR3: CASSQGRAGWATEAFF. DNA of the CDR3: TGTGCCAGCAGCCAAGGTAGGGCAGGGTGGGCCACTGAAGCTTTCTTT.

The chain has TRBV7-3 and TRBJ2-3, with D hard to call. Germline CDR1 is SGHTA and CDR2 is FQGTGA. CDR3 length: 13 amino acids. V lost 3 bases and J 8 bases, leaving 12 bases between the germline ends. The CDR3 reads CASSFYGDGTQYF. DNA for the CDR3: TGTGCCAGCAGCTTCTATGGGGATGGTACGCAGTATTTT. The full variable domain, in which reference TRBV7-3 and TRBJ2-3 provide the parts outside the CDR3, is GAGVSQTPSNKVTEKGKYVELRCDPISGHTALYWYRQSLGQGPEFLIYFQGTGAADDSGLPNDRFFAVRPEGSVSTLKIQRTERGDSAVYLCASSFYGDGTQYFGPGTRLTVL.

The rearrangement joins TRBV7-3 to TRBJ1-1, with 7 bases aligning to TRBD1. V lost 5 bases to trimming and J lost 1 base; unmatched junction nucleotides: 10. The CDR3 consists of 16 residues. Germline CDR1 is SGHTA and CDR2 is FQGTGA. CDR3 region: CASSLLSGTENTEAFF. Written as DNA, the CDR3 is TGTGCCAGCAGCCTTCTCTCCGGGACAGAGAACACTGAAGCTTTCTTT.

CDR3 sequence (DNA): TGTGCCAGCTCACCACGGACTAGCGGGACTGACTCTGGGGCCAACGTCCTGACTTTC. It specifies CASSPRTSGTDSGANVLTF. The gene calls are TRBV18 and TRBJ2-6; 12 bases agree with TRBD2. Per the germline V gene, CDR1 is KGHSH and CDR2 is LQKENI. J lost 0 bases, V lost 1 base, and 4 bases had no gene match. This CDR3 has 19 residues.

This chain connects TRBV6-5 to TRBJ2-1; 9 positions match TRBD1. Germline assignment: CDR1 MNHEY and CDR2 SVGAGI. The length of the CDR3 is 14 residues. V dropped 2 bases and J dropped 11; count of bases not matched to a gene: 7. Here the CDR3 DNA reads TGTGCCAGCAGTTACACGTGGGACAGGGAAAAGCAGTTCTTC. Translated: CASSYTWDREKQFF.

This clonotype was counted between two and nine times. The rearrangement joins TRBV19 to TRBJ1-6; the D is unclear. The CDR3 runs to 14 residues. The V and J ends lost 7 bases and 5 bases respectively, with 12 bases between them. From germline, CDR1 is LNHDA and CDR2 SQIVND (reference sequence). CDR3 sequence: CASTVGYHNSPLHF. The CDR3 DNA reads as TGTGCCAGTACCGTCGGATACCATAATTCACCCCTCCACTTT.

This clonotype was found many times. The chain uses TRBV5-1 and TRBJ2-1; TRBD1 might be the D (6 bases). CDR1 is SGHRS, CDR2 YFSETQ, per germline. V shed 6 bases and J shed 5 bases, with 15 bases lying between them. This CDR3 is 14 amino acids long. In nucleotides, the CDR3 is TGCGCCAGCACTGATGGACAGATAGACAATGAGCAGTTCTTC. This translates into CASTDGQIDNEQFF.